Given below is one T cell receptor beta chain in context. Its matching antigen is unknown. These data originate in a study of T-cell memory formation after mild COVID-19. Study-wide results and caveats: There was a balanced CD4/CD8 profile in clones contracting day 15 to 85, and later expanders leaned CD4+. Clones that contracted clustered mainly in CM and EM if CD4+ and in EMRA if CD8+.

V shed 2 bases and J 5 bases; nucleotides not matched to a gene: 7. The CDR3 has 16 residues. TCRdb analysed the 5' RACE reads with MiXCR anew, one entry per CDR3 protein. The table lists roughly 480,000 distinct CDR3 sequences, 20% to 25% of them singletons, with 9.5% to 15% in the top ten. The TCR originated in an adult woman who had mild COVID-19 (a few samples of this study predate the infection). Cell type and time point are not known. The specimen sequenced was PBMCs or a T cell subset sorted from them (not recorded which). This chain connects TRBV12-3 or TRBV12-4 to TRBJ2-3, with 10 bases matching TRBD1. CDR3 residues: CASSLKIGQGVDTQYF. Written as DNA, the CDR3 is TGTGCCAGCAGTTTAAAGATAGGACAGGGGGTAGATACGCAGTATTTT.